This T cell receptor (beta chain) was profiled in a study of blood T cell repertoires in COVID-19 (dated by TCRdb to about 2020). Concerning the study at large: Samples covering the acute and convalescent phases of COVID-19 were provided by collaborators in the United States, Italy and Spain. The material from the prospective study consisted of cDNA or gDNA derived from T cells, B-cell-depleted T cells, or PBMCs. Subjects who had been exposed to COVID-19, were actively infected with it, or had recovered from it provided the deeply sampled blood TCRbeta repertoires that made up the dataset. The repertoires were released in a freely available public database intended as a resource for research on the immune response to SARS-CoV-2. Samples came from the ongoing ImmuneRACE study (first 160 participants) plus 1,254 subjects from 6 global collaborators. Sample metadata almost always included a de-identified subject ID, COVID-19 status, age in years and sex. Where HLA class I and class II types were available, the types were taken from metadata supplied by the sample provider, not from assay-based typing. Overall study results and their limits: The amount of clinical and demographic metadata varied by source and participant and was provided uncurated.

From the cysteine up to the phenylalanine, the CDR3 has a length of 16 residues. Just CDR3 DNA is preserved here, 48 bases in frame from base 1. The germline V gene sets CDR1 to SGHTA and CDR2 to FQGNSA. Trimming takes 4 bases off V and 6 bases off J; junction bases not matched to a gene: 14. Participants in the prospective study were aged about 18 to 89 years, lived in 24 United States geographic areas, and enrolled through a virtual design. To assign participants to cohorts, the prospective study relied on clinical history that participants themselves reported in a screening survey and a study questionnaire. For ImmuneRACE Cohort 3, a participant was defined as recovered based on two consecutive negative NP/OP PCR tests, clearance by a healthcare professional, or resolution of symptoms. In the prospective study, mobile phlebotomists collected whole blood, serum and a nasopharyngeal or oropharyngeal swab from each participant. Prospective study participants could optionally give additional blood draws and questionnaires over an approximately 2-month period. Blood samples from the prospective study were shipped frozen or at room temperature prior to DNA extraction.

TCRbeta CDR3 regions were amplified from genomic DNA by means of the immunoSEQ Assay, a bias-controlled multiplex PCR. The original methods were these. The number of nucleated cells in each sample was estimated from the amplification of reference gene primers within the assay. To quantify the absolute abundance of each unique TCRbeta CDR3 rearrangement, sequence reads were collapsed and filtered. For each sample, productive Simpson clonality was calculated as the square root of Simpson's diversity index across productive rearrangements. What TCRdb holds here is the immuneACCESS table cut down to in-frame rearrangements. Part of the clones is not present; checked against another copy, under half of the missing clones reflect an unresolved V gene, and the others are unexplained. That table gives V, J and clone size, and the DNA gave D and trimming. Here the sample has roughly 350,000 clones; more than 90% occur a single time. Of the sample, 15% to 20% is held by the ten largest clones.

With respect to this clone: Its antigen specificity is not known. No base quality values were provided; no much bigger clone lies one nucleotide off.

The sample consisted of PBMCs or T cells enriched from blood (not recorded which). The source is a woman aged 25 to 45 who had recovered from COVID-19. The chain is encoded by TRBV7-2 joined to TRBJ1-1, and TRBD1 aligns with 7 junction nucleotides. The CDR3 region reads CASSSYETGVGAEAFF. The bases are TGTGCCAGCAGCTCTTACGAAACAGGGGTTGGAGCTGAAGCTTTCTTT.